A selection of T cell receptor beta chains follows, all from one sample in a study of identical twins. One entry per CDR3 protein, called by TCRdb with MiXCR from the 5' RACE reads. The sample contains 690,000 or so distinct CDR3 sequences, around 5.7% of which appear only once. The sequencing sample was made of naive T cells sorted from blood. These TCRs come from a man between 18 and 35 years old in good health. Each CDR3 is given with its conserved first and last residue. D genes are given only for firm matches. The listing skips clone size in some rows; elsewhere it reads once, few, many or a size class.

J gene | D gene | clone size | V gene | CDR3 DNA | CDR3 protein
TRBJ1-2 | - | few | TRBV28 | TGTGCCAGCATCTCGCTCCCCGGTGGCTACACCTTC | CASISLPGGYTF
TRBJ2-1 | - | - | TRBV29-1 | TGCAGCGTTGAAAACAGGCTTTCCTACAATGAGCAGTTCTTC | CSVENRLSYNEQFF
TRBJ2-3 | - | - | TRBV7-2 | TGTGCCAGCACTTTAAACGGGGGCTTCAGCACAGATACGCAGTATTTT | CASTLNGGFSTDTQYF
TRBJ1-2 | TRBD1 | few | TRBV4-2 | TGTGCCAGCAGCCACTATGGACAGGGCGATTATGGCTACACCTTC | CASSHYGQGDYGYTF
TRBJ2-4 | TRBD2 | - | TRBV12-3/TRBV12-4 | TGTGCCAGCACCCAAGCGGGAAGGGACATTCAGTACTTC | CASTQAGRDIQYF
TRBJ1-5 | TRBD1 | - | TRBV2 | TGTGCCAGCAGAAAGGACAGGCCCTATAATCAGCCCCAGCATTTT | CASRKDRPYNQPQHF
TRBJ1-2 | - | few | TRBV9 | TGTGCCAGCAGCGCTAGTCAGGGGTATGGCTACACCTTC | CASSASQGYGYTF
TRBJ2-1 | - | few | TRBV18 | TGTGCCAGCTCCGCACTCAATAACATCGGGGGCGATGAGCAGTTCTTC | CASSALNNIGGDEQFF
TRBJ2-4 | - | many | TRBV20-1 | TGCAGTGCTACTCCCCAAGACAGAAACATTCAGTACTTC | CSATPQDRNIQYF
TRBJ1-6 | - | - | TRBV12-3/TRBV12-4 | TGTGCCAGCAGAGAAGAAGGGACGCGAAGCTCACCCCTCCACTTT | CASREEGTRSSPLHF
TRBJ2-1 | TRBD2 | many | TRBV4-1 | TGCGCCAGCAGCCAAGAACGTCTAGCGGGAGTCACCAATGAGCAGTTCTTC | CASSQERLAGVTNEQFF
TRBJ1-1 | TRBD1 | - | TRBV11-2 | TGTGCCAGCAGCTTAGAAGACAGGGTGGTGCCTGAAGCTTTCTTT | CASSLEDRVVPEAFF
TRBJ1-1 | TRBD1 | - | TRBV9 | TGTGCCAGCAGCGTAACCCCAGGAGGGGGCTTGAACACTGAAGCTTTCTTT | CASSVTPGGGLNTEAFF
TRBJ2-2 | - | few | TRBV6-2/TRBV6-3 | TGTGCCACCAGACTGCTCACCGGGGAGCTGTTTTTT | CATRLLTGELFF
TRBJ2-1 | TRBD2 | many | TRBV5-1 | TGTGCCAGCAGTTTGACTAGCGGGCCTTACAATGAGCAGTTCTTC | CASSLTSGPYNEQFF
TRBJ2-1 | TRBD1 | few | TRBV5-1 | TGCGCCAGCAGCTTGGAGGGGGACAGGGTCAATGAGCAGTTCTTC | CASSLEGDRVNEQFF
TRBJ2-7 | TRBD2 | many | TRBV10-3 | TGTGCCATCAATCCCAGCGGGAACAACGAGCAGTACTTC | CAINPSGNNEQYF
TRBJ1-4 | - | many | TRBV10-3 | TGTGCCATCAGTAAAAATAATGAAAAACTGTTTTTT | CAISKNNEKLFF
TRBJ2-3 | TRBD2 | many | TRBV12-3/TRBV12-4 | TGTGCCAGCAGTCATGGGACTACGGATACGCAGTATTTT | CASSHGTTDTQYF
TRBJ1-1 | TRBD1 | many | TRBV27 | TGTGCCAGCAACAGGGGGTCGAACACTGAAGCTTTCTTT | CASNRGSNTEAFF
TRBJ1-3 | - | - | TRBV3-1 | TGTGCCAGCAGCCAGGTGACAGGATCCAACTCTGGAAACACCATATATTTT | CASSQVTGSNSGNTIYF
TRBJ2-7 | TRBD2 | many | TRBV7-2 | TGTGCCAGCAGCTTAATGGGGACTAGCGCCTACGAGCAGTACTTC | CASSLMGTSAYEQYF
TRBJ1-6 | TRBD1 | - | TRBV27 | TGTGCCAGCAGTTCTCCCACCGGGACAGGGGACTCACCCCTCCACTTT | CASSSPTGTGDSPLHF
TRBJ2-3 | - | few | TRBV6-5 | TGTGCCAGCAGTCACACAGGGCCCACAGATACGCAGTATTTT | CASSHTGPTDTQYF
TRBJ1-1 | TRBD1 | few | TRBV6-2/TRBV6-3 | TGTGCCAGCAGAACAGACAGGGCCGACACTGAAGCTTTCTTT | CASRTDRADTEAFF
TRBJ2-1 | - | many | TRBV11-2 | TGTGCCAGCAGCTTATTTAGCGAGCAGTTCTTC | CASSLFSEQFF
TRBJ1-4 | TRBD1 | - | TRBV15 | TGTGCCACCAGCGGAGACAGGGGGGACGAAAAACTGTTTTTT | CATSGDRGDEKLFF